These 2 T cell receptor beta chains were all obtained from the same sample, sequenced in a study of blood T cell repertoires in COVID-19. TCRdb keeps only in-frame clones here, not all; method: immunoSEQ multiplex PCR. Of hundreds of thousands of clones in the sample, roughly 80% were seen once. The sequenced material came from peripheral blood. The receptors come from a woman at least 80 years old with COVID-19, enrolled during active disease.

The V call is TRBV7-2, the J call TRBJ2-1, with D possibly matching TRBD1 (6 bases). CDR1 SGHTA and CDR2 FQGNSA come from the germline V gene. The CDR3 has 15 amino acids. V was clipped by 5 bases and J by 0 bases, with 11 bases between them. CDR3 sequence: CASSVGHSSYNEQFF. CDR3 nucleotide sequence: TGTGCCAGCAGCGTGGGACATAGCTCCTACAATGAGCAGTTCTTC.

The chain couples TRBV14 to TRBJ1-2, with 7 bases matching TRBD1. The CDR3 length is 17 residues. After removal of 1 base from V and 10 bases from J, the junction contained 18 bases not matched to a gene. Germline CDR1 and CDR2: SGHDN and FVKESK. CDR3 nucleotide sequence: TGTGCCAGCAGCCAAGCCCTTAGAACAGGGGCCACGGATTACTACACCTTC. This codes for CASSQALRTGATDYYTF.